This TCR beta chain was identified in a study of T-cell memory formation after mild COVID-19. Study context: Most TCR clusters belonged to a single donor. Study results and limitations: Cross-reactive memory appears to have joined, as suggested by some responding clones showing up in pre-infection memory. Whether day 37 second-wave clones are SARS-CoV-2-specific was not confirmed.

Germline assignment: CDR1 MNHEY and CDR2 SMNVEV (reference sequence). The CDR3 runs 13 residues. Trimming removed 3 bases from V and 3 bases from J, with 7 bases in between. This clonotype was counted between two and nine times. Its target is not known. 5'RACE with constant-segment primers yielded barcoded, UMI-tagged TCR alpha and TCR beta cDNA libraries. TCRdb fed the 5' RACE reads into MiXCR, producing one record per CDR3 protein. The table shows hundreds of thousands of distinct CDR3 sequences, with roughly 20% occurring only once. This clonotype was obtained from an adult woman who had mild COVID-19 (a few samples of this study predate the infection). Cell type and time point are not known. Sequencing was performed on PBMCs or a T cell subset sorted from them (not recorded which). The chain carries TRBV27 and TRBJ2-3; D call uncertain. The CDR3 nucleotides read TGTGCCAGCAGTTTTTACCTTACAGATACGCAGTATTTT. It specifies CASSFYLTDTQYF.